This T cell receptor (beta chain) originates from a study of T cell repertoires in cytomegalovirus infection. Findings of the study overall: The ex vivo response was dominated by HLA-C-restricted CMV-specific TCR beta clonotypes. Using cumulative public TCR beta family frequency, the authors identified those who carried CMV together with the relevant HLA.

Each CDR3 protein gets one entry after TCRdb re-called the reads with MiXCR. The table has some 130,000 distinct CDR3 sequences, about 31% seen once; the top ten hold roughly half. The germline CDR1 and CDR2 sequences are KGHDR and SFDVKD. The ends were cut back, 5 bases at V and 6 bases at J, with 13 bases in the middle. The CDR3 contains 14 residues. At least ten counts were recorded for this clonotype. Antigen unknown. The rearrangement uses TRBV24-1 and TRBJ2-1, with D uncertain. The sample consisted of CD8+ T cells from cultured PBMCs, taken from culture after CMV antigen stimulation. The TCR comes from a human donor in good health (CMV status not recorded). Some clones in this sample may be carry-over from other donors' samples. The CDR3, as DNA: TGTGCCACCAGTGCCACGGACGAAGGCAATGAGCAGTTCTTC. Translated, it gives CATSATDEGNEQFF.